These T cell receptor beta chains were read from a single sample in a study of OX40 agonist ivuxolimab in advanced cancers. The method was immunoSEQ multiplex PCR; TCRdb's version includes in-frame clones alone and lacks a portion of them. The sample holds some 25,000 clones, less than 80% seen once. Sequencing was performed on CD4+ or CD8+ T cells sorted from blood, taken in a trial of the OX40 agonist ivuxolimab. The receptors originated from an adult with an advanced solid tumor such as melanoma, head and neck, liver or kidney cancer. CDR3s include the opening cysteine and the closing phenylalanine or tryptophan. D genes are given only for firm matches. Some rows mark clone size as missing; the rest say once, few, many or name a class of expanded clone.

len	abundance	d_gene	v_gene	j_gene	CDR3aa	CDR3nt
15	NA	NA	TRBV6-1	TRBJ1-3	CASSEGWGGGNTIYF	TGTGCCAGCAGTGAAGGATGGGGTGGTGGAAACACCATATATTTT
16	once	TRBD1	TRBV4-1	TRBJ2-5	CASSQETGQRKETQYF	TGCGCCAGCAGCCAAGAAACGGGACAGCGTAAAGAGACCCAGTACTTC
16	NA	NA	TRBV7-2	TRBJ2-3	CASSLLATNPTDTQYF	TGTGCCAGCAGCTTGCTGGCAACAAACCCCACAGATACGCAGTATTTT
15	NA	NA	TRBV7-9	TRBJ2-1	CASSPWGQGNNEQFF	TGTGCCAGCAGCCCATGGGGGCAGGGAAACAATGAGCAGTTCTTC
16	NA	TRBD2	TRBV28	TRBJ2-7	CASSLTTSGSPYEQYF	TGTGCCAGCAGTTTAACCACTAGCGGGAGCCCCTACGAGCAGTACTTC
15	once	NA	TRBV6-1	TRBJ2-2	CASSEYNPNTGELFF	TGTGCCAGCAGTGAATACAATCCCAACACCGGGGAGCTGTTTTTT
14	NA	TRBD2	TRBV2	TRBJ2-7	CASSEEREGGEQYF	TGTGCCAGCAGTGAAGAACGGGAGGGGGGCGAGCAGTACTTC
16	NA	TRBD1	TRBV7-9	TRBJ2-5	CASSLRDRGVRETQYF	TGTGCCAGCAGCCTCCGGGACAGGGGAGTTCGGGAGACCCAGTACTTC
16	NA	TRBD2	TRBV4-2	TRBJ2-3	CASSQVVTSATDTQYF	TGTGCCAGCAGCCAAGTCGTGACTAGCGCTACAGATACGCAGTATTTT
14	few	TRBD2	TRBV6-5	TRBJ2-4	CASSPLAGGNIQYF	TGTGCCAGCAGCCCACTAGCGGGCGGAAACATTCAGTACTTC
12	NA	NA	TRBV5-1	TRBJ2-5	CASSLDWETQYF	TGCGCCAGCAGCTTGGATTGGGAGACCCAGTACTTC
16	NA	TRBD1	TRBV4-1	TRBJ2-7	CASSTRSGTGSYEQYF	TGCGCCAGCAGCACTCGCAGCGGGACAGGGTCCTACGAGCAGTACTTC
15	NA	NA	TRBV10-1	TRBJ2-5	CASSPDRTLQETQYF	TGCGCCAGCAGTCCAGACAGGACGCTTCAAGAGACCCAGTACTTC
16	once	NA	TRBV28	TRBJ1-1	CASSYSPAGLNTEAFF	TGTGCCAGCAGTTACTCCCCGGCAGGTTTGAACACTGAAGCTTTCTTT
14	NA	NA	TRBV4-1	TRBJ2-1	CASSQSLVYNEQFF	TGCGCCAGCAGCCAATCCCTAGTCTACAATGAGCAGTTCTTC
13	NA	TRBD1	TRBV9	TRBJ1-1	CASSLGTGGEAFF	TGTGCCAGCAGCCTTGGGACAGGGGGGGAAGCTTTCTTT